This T cell receptor beta chain is from a study of Graves' ophthalmopathy and Graves' hyperthyroidism. This clonotype has only a few counts. The PBMCs were taken from approximately 9.7 ml of fresh peripheral blood. From germline, CDR1 is KGHSH and CDR2 LQKENI. V lost 2 bases and J lost 9; bases outside the gene matches: 5. This CDR3 comprises 15 residues. Amplification of TCR beta CDR3 regions used RNA transcripts. HTBI-primed RT-PCR formed the first round, and a multiplex PCR formed the second. TCRdb re-called the multiplex PCR reads with MiXCR, one entry per CDR3 protein. The data contain some 400,000 distinct CDR3 sequences, about a sixth of them singletons.

The sequence derives from a woman aged 18-29 years with Graves' ophthalmopathy. Sequencing was performed on peripheral blood. The chain joins TRBV18 to TRBJ1-6; 9 nucleotides match TRBD1. The CDR3 coding sequence is TGTGCCAGCTCACCAGTCGGGACAGGGATTTCACCCCTCCACTTT. Translation: CASSPVGTGISPLHF.